The table lists the clone carrying this T cell receptor (beta chain) with a count of one. Its antigen is not known. The source of the sample is a study of STAT5B mutations in CD4+ large granular lymphocyte leukemia. General study findings and limits: No patients shared main leukemic clonotypes, though approximately 26% appeared at low frequency elsewhere. Top patient clones used TRBV06 genes more often: 8/27 versus 2/35 in controls.

Generated by immunoSEQ multiplex PCR, the TCRdb table keeps only in-frame clones and is missing some. The sample contains around 35,000 clones, about 85% of which appear only once. Deletions cut 1 base from V and 1 base from J, with 9 bases between. Germline CDR1 SGDLS, CDR2 YYNGEE. CDR3 length equals 14 residues. The sequence came from a human donor in good health. The chain couples TRBV9 to TRBJ2-7; maybe TRBD2 (5 bases). Specimen: CD4+ T cells from blood buffy coats. CDR3 in amino acids: CASSVQEGSYEQYF. The CDR3 DNA reads as TGTGCCAGCAGCGTACAAGAGGGTTCCTACGAGCAGTACTTC.